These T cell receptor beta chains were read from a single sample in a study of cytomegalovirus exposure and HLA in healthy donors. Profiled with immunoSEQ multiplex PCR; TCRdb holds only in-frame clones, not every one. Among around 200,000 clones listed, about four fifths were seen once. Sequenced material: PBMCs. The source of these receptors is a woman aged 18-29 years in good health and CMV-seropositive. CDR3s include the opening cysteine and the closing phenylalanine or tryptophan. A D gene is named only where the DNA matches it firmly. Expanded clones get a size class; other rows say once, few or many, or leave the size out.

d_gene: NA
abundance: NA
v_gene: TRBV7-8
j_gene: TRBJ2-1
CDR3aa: CASSSSDITQYNEQFF
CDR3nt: TGTGCCAGCAGCTCTTCAGACATAACTCAATACAATGAGCAGTTCTTC

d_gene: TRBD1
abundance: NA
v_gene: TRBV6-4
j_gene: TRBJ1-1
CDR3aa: CASTDRVNTEAFF
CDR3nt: TGTGCCAGCACCGACAGGGTTAACACTGAAGCTTTCTTT

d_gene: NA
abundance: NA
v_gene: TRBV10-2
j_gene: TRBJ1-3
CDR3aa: CASSEAYTGKIGNTIYF
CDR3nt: TGCGCCAGCAGTGAGGCCTATACAGGGAAAATAGGAAACACCATATATTTT

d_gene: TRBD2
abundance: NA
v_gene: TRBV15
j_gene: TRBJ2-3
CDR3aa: CATTGRGGSTDTQYF
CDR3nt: TGTGCCACCACGGGGCGGGGGGGCAGCACAGATACGCAGTATTTT

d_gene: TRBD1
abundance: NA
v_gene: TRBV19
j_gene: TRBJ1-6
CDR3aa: CASTLGGTGLNSPLHF
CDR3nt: TGTGCCAGTACCCTGGGGGGGACAGGGTTAAATTCACCCCTCCACTTT

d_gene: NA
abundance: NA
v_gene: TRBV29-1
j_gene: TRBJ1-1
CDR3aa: CSVSNTEAFF
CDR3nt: TGCAGCGTTTCCAATACTGAAGCTTTCTTT

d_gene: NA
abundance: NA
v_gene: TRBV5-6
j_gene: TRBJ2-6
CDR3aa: CASSLEGTPFSGANVLTF
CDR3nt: TGTGCCAGCAGCTTGGAAGGGACTCCTTTTTCTGGGGCCAACGTCCTGACTTTC

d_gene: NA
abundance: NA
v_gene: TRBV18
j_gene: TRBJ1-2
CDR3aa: CASSPPEGSPIKGYTF
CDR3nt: TGTGCCAGCTCACCACCGGAGGGGTCCCCTATAAAAGGCTACACCTTC

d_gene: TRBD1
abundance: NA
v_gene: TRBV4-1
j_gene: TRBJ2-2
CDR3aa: CASSQEITGGSGELFF
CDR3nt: TGCGCCAGCAGCCAAGAGATCACAGGGGGCTCCGGGGAGCTGTTTTTT

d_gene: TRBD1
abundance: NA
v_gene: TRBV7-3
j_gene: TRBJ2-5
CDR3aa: CASSLVGQIQETQYF
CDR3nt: TGTGCCAGCAGCTTAGTGGGACAGATACAAGAGACCCAGTACTTC

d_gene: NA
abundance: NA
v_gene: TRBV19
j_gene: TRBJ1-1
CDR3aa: CASSIGDFMVAFF
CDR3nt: TGTGCCAGTAGTATAGGGGACTTTATGGTGGCTTTCTTT

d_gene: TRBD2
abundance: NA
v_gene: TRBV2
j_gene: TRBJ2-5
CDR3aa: CASSMGLAAQETQYF
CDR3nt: TGTGCCAGCAGCATGGGACTAGCGGCACAAGAGACCCAGTACTTC

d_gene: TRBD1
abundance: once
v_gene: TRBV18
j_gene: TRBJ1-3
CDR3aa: CASSPLGQGASGNTIYF
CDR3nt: TGTGCCAGCTCACCACTGGGACAGGGGGCTTCTGGAAACACCATATATTTT

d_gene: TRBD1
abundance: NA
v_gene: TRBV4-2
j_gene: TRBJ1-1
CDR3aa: CASSQGTGSLSHTEAFF
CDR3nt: TGTGCCAGCAGCCAGGGGACAGGCAGCCTGAGTCACACTGAAGCTTTCTTT

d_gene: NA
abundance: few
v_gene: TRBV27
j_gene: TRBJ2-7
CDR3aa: CASSSQGMSYEQYF
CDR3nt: TGTGCCAGCAGTTCCCAGGGAATGTCCTACGAGCAGTACTTC

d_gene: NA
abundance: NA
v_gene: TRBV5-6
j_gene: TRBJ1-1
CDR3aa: CASSLEAGAAEAFF
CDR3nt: TGTGCCAGCAGCTTGGAGGCAGGGGCGGCTGAAGCTTTCTTT

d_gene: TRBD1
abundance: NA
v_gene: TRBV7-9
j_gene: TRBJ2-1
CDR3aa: CASSLGDRANEQFF
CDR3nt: TGTGCCAGCAGCTTAGGGGACAGGGCCAATGAGCAGTTCTTC

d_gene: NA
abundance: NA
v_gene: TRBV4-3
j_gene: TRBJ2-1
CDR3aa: CASSIGAGGPNNEQFF
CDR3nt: TGCGCCAGCAGCATAGGCGCCGGGGGACCTAACAATGAGCAGTTCTTC

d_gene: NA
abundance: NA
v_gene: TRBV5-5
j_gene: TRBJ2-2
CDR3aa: CASSFELTNTGELFF
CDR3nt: TGTGCCAGCAGCTTCGAGTTGACGAACACCGGGGAGCTGTTTTTT

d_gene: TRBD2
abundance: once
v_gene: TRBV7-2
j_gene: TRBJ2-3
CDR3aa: CASSGTASSGGVLDTQYF
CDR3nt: TGTGCCAGCAGCGGGACAGCCAGTAGCGGGGGAGTTTTGGATACGCAGTATTTT

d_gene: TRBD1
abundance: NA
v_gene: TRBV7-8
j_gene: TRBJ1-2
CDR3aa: CASSLAATGGEVGYTF
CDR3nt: TGTGCCAGCAGCTTAGCGGCGACAGGGGGAGAAGTGGGCTACACCTTC

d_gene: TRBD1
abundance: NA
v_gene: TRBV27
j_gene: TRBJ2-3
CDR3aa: CASSPNRQGALIDTQYF
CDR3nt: TGTGCCAGCAGTCCCAATAGACAGGGGGCACTAATCGATACGCAGTATTTT

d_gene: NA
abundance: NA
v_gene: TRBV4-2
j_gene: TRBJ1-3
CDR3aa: CASSQDATPNRAGNTIYF
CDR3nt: TGTGCCAGCAGCCAAGATGCAACCCCAAACAGGGCCGGAAACACCATATATTTT

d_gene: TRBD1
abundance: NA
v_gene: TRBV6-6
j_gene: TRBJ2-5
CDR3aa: CASSKPGQGGETQYF
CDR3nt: TGTGCCAGCAGTAAGCCGGGACAGGGGGGAGAGACCCAGTACTTC

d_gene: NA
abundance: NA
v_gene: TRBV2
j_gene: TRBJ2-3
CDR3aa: CARQGQSTDTQYF
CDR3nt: TGTGCCAGACAGGGCCAAAGCACAGATACGCAGTATTTT

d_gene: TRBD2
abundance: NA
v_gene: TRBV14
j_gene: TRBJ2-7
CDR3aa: CASSRSLRGNPYEQYF
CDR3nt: TGTGCCAGCAGCCGTAGTTTGCGGGGGAATCCCTACGAGCAGTACTTC

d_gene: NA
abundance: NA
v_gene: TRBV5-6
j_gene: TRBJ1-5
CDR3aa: CASSLGQNNQPQHF
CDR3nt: TGTGCCAGCAGCTTGGGGCAGAACAATCAGCCCCAGCATTTT

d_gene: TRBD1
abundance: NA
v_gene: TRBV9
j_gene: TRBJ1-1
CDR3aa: CASSGQGRGNTEAFF
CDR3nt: TGTGCCAGCAGCGGACAGGGAAGGGGGAACACTGAAGCTTTCTTT

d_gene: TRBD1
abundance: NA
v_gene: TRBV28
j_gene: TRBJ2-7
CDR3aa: CASSPVDGTGAYEQYF
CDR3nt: TGTGCCAGCAGCCCCGTAGACGGGACAGGGGCGTACGAGCAGTACTTC

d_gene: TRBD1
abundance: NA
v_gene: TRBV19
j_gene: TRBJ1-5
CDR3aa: CASSIGTGGSYQPQHF
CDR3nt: TGTGCCAGTAGTATAGGGACAGGGGGAAGTTATCAGCCCCAGCATTTT

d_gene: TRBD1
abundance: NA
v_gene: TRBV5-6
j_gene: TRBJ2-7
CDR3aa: CASSRQGAGTYEQYF
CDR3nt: TGTGCCAGCAGCAGGCAGGGGGCCGGGACCTACGAGCAGTACTTC

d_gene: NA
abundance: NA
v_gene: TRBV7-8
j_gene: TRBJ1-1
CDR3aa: CASSLYRVGKNTEAFF
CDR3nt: TGTGCCAGCAGCTTATACAGGGTAGGAAAGAACACTGAAGCTTTCTTT

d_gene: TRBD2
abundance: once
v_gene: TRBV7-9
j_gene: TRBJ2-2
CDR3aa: CASSFGGGRDTGELFF
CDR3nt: TGTGCCAGCAGCTTTGGCGGGGGGCGGGACACCGGGGAGCTGTTTTTT

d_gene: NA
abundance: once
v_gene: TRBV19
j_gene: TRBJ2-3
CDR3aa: CASSPGNTDTQYF
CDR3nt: TGTGCCAGTAGTCCGGGGAACACAGATACGCAGTATTTT

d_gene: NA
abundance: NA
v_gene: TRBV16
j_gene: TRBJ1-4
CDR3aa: CASSPVGRGELFF
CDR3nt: TGTGCCAGCAGCCCCGTGGGCCGGGGGGAACTGTTTTTT

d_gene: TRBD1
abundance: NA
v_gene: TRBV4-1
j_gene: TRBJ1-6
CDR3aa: CASEKYIGTGRSSYNSPLHF
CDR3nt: TGCGCCAGCGAAAAATATATTGGGACAGGGCGGAGCTCCTATAATTCACCCCTCCACTTT

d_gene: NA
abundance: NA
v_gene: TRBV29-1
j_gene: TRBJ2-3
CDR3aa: CSVVRHSDTQYF
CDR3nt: TGCAGCGTTGTGAGGCATTCAGATACGCAGTATTTT

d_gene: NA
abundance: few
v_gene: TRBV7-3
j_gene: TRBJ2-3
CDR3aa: CASSLAGAVDTQYF
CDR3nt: TGTGCCAGCAGCTTGGCGGGGGCGGTAGATACGCAGTATTTT

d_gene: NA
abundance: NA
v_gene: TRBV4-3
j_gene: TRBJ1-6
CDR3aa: CANSQEEGSYNSPLHF
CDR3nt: TGCGCCAACAGCCAAGAGGAGGGTTCCTATAATTCACCCCTCCACTTT

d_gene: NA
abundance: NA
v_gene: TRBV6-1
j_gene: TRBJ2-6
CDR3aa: CASSGELSGANVLTF
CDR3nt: TGTGCCAGCAGTGGGGAGCTCTCTGGGGCCAACGTCCTGACTTTC

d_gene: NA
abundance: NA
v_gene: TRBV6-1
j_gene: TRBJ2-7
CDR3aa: CASSDWDNYEQYF
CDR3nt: TGTGCCAGCAGTGATTGGGACAACTACGAGCAGTACTTC

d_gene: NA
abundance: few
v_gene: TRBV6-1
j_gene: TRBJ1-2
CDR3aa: CASSDPGYGYTF
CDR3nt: TGTGCCAGCAGTGACCCAGGCTATGGCTACACCTTC

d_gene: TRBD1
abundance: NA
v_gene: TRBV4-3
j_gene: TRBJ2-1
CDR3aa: CASSQEIGGIGEQFF
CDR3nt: TGCGCCAGCAGCCAAGAGATAGGGGGCATCGGTGAGCAGTTCTTC

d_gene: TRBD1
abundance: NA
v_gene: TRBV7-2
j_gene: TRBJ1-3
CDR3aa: CASSSPEGTGRASGNTIYF
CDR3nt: TGTGCCAGCAGCTCCCCCGAGGGGACAGGGAGAGCATCTGGAAACACCATATATTTT

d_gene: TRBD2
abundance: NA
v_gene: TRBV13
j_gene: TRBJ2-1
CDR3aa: CASSLRRGGNEQFF
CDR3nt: TGTGCCAGCAGCTTAAGGCGGGGGGGCAATGAGCAGTTCTTC

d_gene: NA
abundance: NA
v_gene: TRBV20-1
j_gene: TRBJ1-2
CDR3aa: CSAQNYGYTF
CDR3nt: TGCAGTGCCCAGAACTATGGCTACACCTTC

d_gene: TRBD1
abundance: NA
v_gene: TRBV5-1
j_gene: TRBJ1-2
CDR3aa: CASSVGQGVLSYGYTF
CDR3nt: TGCGCCAGCAGCGTCGGACAGGGAGTTTTGAGCTATGGCTACACCTTC

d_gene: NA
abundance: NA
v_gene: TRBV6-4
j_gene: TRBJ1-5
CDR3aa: CATYPGMSNQPQHF
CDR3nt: TGTGCCACCTACCCCGGGATGAGCAATCAGCCCCAGCATTTT

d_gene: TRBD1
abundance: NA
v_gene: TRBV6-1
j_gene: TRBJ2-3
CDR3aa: CATTGTGRTDTQYF
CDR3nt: TGTGCCACAACCGGGACAGGGAGGACAGATACGCAGTATTTT

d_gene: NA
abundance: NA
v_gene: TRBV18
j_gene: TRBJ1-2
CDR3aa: CASSPQTGPYGYTF
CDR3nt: TGTGCCAGCTCACCACAGACAGGACCCTATGGCTACACCTTC

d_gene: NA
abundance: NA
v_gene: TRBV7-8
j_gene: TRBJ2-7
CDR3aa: CASSLARLAAYEQYF
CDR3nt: TGTGCCAGCAGCTTAGCCCGATTAGCGGCGTACGAGCAGTACTTC

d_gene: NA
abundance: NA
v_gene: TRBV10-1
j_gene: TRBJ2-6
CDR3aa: CASGESRHSGANVLTF
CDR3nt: TGCGCCAGCGGTGAGTCGAGGCACTCTGGGGCCAACGTCCTGACTTTC

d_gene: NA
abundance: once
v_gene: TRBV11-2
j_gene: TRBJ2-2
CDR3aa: CASSSGWLPNTGELFF
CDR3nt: TGTGCCAGCAGCTCAGGGTGGCTACCCAACACCGGGGAGCTGTTTTTT

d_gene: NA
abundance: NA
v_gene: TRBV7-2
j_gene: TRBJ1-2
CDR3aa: CASSLQRGLTGYTF
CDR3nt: TGTGCCAGCAGCTTACAACGCGGACTGACTGGCTACACCTTC

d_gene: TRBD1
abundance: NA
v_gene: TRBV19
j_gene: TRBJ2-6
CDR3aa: CASTRDRGISGANVLTF
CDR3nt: TGTGCCAGTACCCGGGACAGGGGAATTTCGGGGGCCAACGTCCTGACTTTC

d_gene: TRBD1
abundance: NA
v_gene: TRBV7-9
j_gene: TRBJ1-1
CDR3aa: CASRPGTGLTEAFF
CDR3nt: TGTGCCAGCAGACCCGGGACAGGGTTGACTGAAGCTTTCTTT

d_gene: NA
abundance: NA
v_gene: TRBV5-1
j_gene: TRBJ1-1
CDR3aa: CASSLEGVGATEAFF
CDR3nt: TGCGCCAGCAGCTTGGAGGGGGTAGGGGCCACTGAAGCTTTCTTT

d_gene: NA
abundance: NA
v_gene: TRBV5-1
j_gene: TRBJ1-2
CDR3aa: CASSLEVGRAGYTF
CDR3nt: TGCGCCAGCAGCTTGGAGGTGGGCAGGGCTGGCTACACCTTC

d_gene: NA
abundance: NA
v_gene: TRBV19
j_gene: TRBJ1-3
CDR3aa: CATHRDSGNTIYF
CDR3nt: TGTGCCACTCACAGGGACTCTGGAAACACCATATATTTT

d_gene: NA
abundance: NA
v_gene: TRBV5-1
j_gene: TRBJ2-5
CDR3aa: CASTETRGAETQYF
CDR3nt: TGCGCCAGCACCGAAACCAGGGGTGCAGAGACCCAGTACTTC